This TCR beta chain was sequenced during a study of blood T cell repertoires in COVID-19. For the study at large: Samples taken during acute and convalescent COVID-19 were collected in the United States, Italy and Spain.

Here immunoSEQ multiplex PCR was the method, and the copy in TCRdb shows in-frame clones only, minus some. The sample yields 250,000 to 350,000 clones, roughly nine tenths seen once. The CDR3 spans 13 residues. Trimming pared 0 bases from V and 11 bases from J, leaving 13 bases between. CDR1 SGHDN and CDR2 FVKESK come from the germline V gene. Sequencing input: peripheral blood. The TCR originated in a woman aged 45-65 years who had recovered from COVID-19. The V and J genes are TRBV14 and TRBJ1-2, with a tentative D call TRBD1 (5 bases). The CDR3 DNA is TGTGCCAGCAGCCAAGATTCCCGGGAGGGGTACACCTTC. It codes for CASSQDSREGYTF.